A selection of T cell receptor beta chains follows, all from one sample in a study of blood T cell repertoires in COVID-19. Sequenced by immunoSEQ multiplex PCR; TCRdb stores in-frame clones only, minus some. The sample contains 50,000 to 65,000 clones, around nine tenths of which appear only once. The sequencing sample was made of peripheral blood. The receptor source for this set is a man between 60 and 75 years old with acute or convalescent COVID-19. Both conserved end residues are part of each CDR3. The order of the fields is J gene, D gene, CDR3 length, V gene, clone size, CDR3 DNA, CDR3 protein. D genes are given only for firm matches. Size is stated for part of the rows, as once, few or many counts, or as a class when the clone is expanded.

J: TRBJ1-6
D: NA
length: 13
V: TRBV28
size: NA
DNA: TGTGCCAGCACCCCCCCGGGGGGAATGGGTCTCCACTTT
CDR3: CASTPPGGMGLHF

J: TRBJ1-1
D: NA
length: 14
V: TRBV29-1
size: NA
DNA: TGCAGCGCTTCACAGGGTAAGGGGAACACTGAAGCTTTCTTT
CDR3: CSASQGKGNTEAFF

J: TRBJ2-5
D: NA
length: 13
V: TRBV15
size: NA
DNA: TGTGCCACCAGCAGGGACAGAGGGGAGACCCAGTACTTC
CDR3: CATSRDRGETQYF

J: TRBJ2-7
D: NA
length: 16
V: TRBV6-1
size: NA
DNA: TGTGCCAGCAGTGAGATCTCTGCGGAGAGCTCCTACGAGCAGTACTTC
CDR3: CASSEISAESSYEQYF

J: TRBJ1-3
D: NA
length: 14
V: TRBV5-4
size: NA
DNA: TGTGCCAGCAGCTTGGCGGGGACTGGAAACACCATATATTTT
CDR3: CASSLAGTGNTIYF

J: TRBJ1-5
D: NA
length: 13
V: TRBV4-2
size: NA
DNA: TGTGCCAGCAGCCAATCTGGACTGTCTCCCCAGCATTTT
CDR3: CASSQSGLSPQHF

J: TRBJ1-2
D: NA
length: 16
V: TRBV7-9
size: few
DNA: TGTGCCAGCACCTTTCGTGGGCCAGCCGCTAACTATGGCTACACCTTC
CDR3: CASTFRGPAANYGYTF

J: TRBJ1-1
D: NA
length: 13
V: TRBV9
size: NA
DNA: TGTGCCAGCAGCGTACAGGGAAACACTGAAGCTTTCTTT
CDR3: CASSVQGNTEAFF

J: TRBJ1-4
D: NA
length: 13
V: TRBV29-1
size: NA
DNA: TGCAGCGTTGTAAACCCAGGTAGTGAAAAACTGTTTTTT
CDR3: CSVVNPGSEKLFF

J: TRBJ2-1
D: TRBD2
length: 16
V: TRBV7-9
size: NA
DNA: TGTGCCAGCAGATCCCTAGCGGGAGAGAAATACAATGAGCAGTTCTTC
CDR3: CASRSLAGEKYNEQFF

J: TRBJ1-4
D: TRBD1
length: 15
V: TRBV7-9
size: NA
DNA: TGTGCCAGCAGCACGGGACAGGGACGTAATGAAAAACTGTTTTTT
CDR3: CASSTGQGRNEKLFF